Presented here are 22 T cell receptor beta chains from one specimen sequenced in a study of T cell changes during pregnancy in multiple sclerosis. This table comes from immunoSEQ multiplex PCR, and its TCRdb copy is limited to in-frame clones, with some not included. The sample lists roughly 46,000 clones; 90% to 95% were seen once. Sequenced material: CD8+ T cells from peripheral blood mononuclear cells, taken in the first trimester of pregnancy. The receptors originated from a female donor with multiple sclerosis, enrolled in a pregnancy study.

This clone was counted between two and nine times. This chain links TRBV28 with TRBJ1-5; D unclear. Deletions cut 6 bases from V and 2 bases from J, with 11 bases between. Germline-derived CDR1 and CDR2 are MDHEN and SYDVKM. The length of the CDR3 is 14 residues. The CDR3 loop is CASSSRGGNQPQHF. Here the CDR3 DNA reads TGTGCCAGCAGCAGCCGGGGAGGCAATCAGCCCCAGCATTTT.

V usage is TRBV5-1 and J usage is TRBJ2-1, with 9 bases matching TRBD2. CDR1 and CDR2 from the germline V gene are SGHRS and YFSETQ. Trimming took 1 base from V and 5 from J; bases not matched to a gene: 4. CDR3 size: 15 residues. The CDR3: CASSLLGLAHNEQFF. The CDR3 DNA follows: TGCGCCAGCAGCTTGTTAGGACTAGCGCACAATGAGCAGTTCTTC.

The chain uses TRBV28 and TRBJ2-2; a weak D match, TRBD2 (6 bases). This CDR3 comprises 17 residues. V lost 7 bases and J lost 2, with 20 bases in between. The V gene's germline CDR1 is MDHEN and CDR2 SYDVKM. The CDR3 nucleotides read TGTGCCAGCAAACGAGGCGCTTGGCGGGAAAACACCGGGGAGCTGTTTTTT. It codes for CASKRGAWRENTGELFF.

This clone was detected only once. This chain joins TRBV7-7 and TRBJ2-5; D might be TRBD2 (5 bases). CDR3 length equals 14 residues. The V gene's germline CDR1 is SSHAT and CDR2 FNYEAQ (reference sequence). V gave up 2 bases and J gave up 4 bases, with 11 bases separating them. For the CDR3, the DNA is TGTGCCAGCAGCTTATTGGATGGAGGAGAGACCCAGTACTTC. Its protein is CASSLLDGGETQYF.

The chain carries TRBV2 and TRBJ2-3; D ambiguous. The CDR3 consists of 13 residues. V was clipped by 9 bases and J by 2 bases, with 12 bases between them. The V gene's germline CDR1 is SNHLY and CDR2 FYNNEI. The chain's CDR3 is CARSTAHTDTQYF. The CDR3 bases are TGTGCCAGGAGTACCGCGCACACAGATACGCAGTATTTT.

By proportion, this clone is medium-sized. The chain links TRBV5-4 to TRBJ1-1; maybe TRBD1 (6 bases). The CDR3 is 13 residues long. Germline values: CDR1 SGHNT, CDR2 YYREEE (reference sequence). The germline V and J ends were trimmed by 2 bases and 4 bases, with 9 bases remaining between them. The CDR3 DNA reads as TGTGCCAGCAGCTTTTCGGACAGCACTGAAGCTTTCTTT. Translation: CASSFSDSTEAFF. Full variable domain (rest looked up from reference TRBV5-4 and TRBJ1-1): ETGVTQSPTHLIKTRGQQVTLRCSSQSGHNTVSWYQQALGQGPQFIFQYYREEENGRGNFPPRFSGLQFPNYSSELNVNALELDDSALYLCASSFSDSTEAFFGQGTRLTVV.

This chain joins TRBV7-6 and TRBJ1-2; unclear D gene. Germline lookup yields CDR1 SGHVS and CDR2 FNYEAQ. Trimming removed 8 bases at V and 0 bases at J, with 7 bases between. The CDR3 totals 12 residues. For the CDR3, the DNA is TGTGCCAGCGGCAAGTCTAACTATGGCTACACCTTC. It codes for CASGKSNYGYTF.

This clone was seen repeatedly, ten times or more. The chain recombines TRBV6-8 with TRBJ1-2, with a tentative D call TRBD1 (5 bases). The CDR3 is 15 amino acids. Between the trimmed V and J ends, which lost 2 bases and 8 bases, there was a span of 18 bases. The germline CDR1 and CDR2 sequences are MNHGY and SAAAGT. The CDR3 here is CASSYATGGAKGYTF. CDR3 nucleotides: TGTGCCAGCAGTTACGCGACGGGTGGGGCTAAGGGCTACACCTTC.

CDR3 sequence reads: CASSPPGTYEQYF. DNA of the CDR3: TGTGCCAGCAGCCCACCCGGGACCTACGAGCAGTACTTC. The chain carries TRBV7-9 and TRBJ2-7, with a possible D match to TRBD2 (5 bases). The germline CDR1 and CDR2 sequences are SEHNR and FQNEAQ (reference sequence). V lost 5 bases, J lost 2 bases, and 10 bases lay in between. CDR3 length equals 13 residues.

The CDR3 region is CASSLVVGGPVETQYF. CDR3 coding DNA: TGTGCCAGCAGCTTAGTAGTGGGAGGGCCCGTAGAGACCCAGTACTTC. The V gene is TRBV7-9, the J gene TRBJ2-5; 7 bases match TRBD2. The length of the CDR3 is 16 residues. The germline gives CDR1 SEHNR, CDR2 FQNEAQ (reference sequence). The J segment lost 4 bases and the V segment lost 1 base, leaving 9 bases of the junction unmatched.

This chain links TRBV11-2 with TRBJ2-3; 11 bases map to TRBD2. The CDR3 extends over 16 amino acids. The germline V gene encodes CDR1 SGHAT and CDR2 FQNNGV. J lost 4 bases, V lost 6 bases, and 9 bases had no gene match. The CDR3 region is CASRFGASGRSDTQYF. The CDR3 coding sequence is TGTGCCAGCAGATTTGGGGCTAGCGGGAGGTCAGATACGCAGTATTTT.

CDR3 region: CASSLTGRAAGDYGYTF. In nucleotides, the CDR3 is TGTGCCAGCAGCTTAACCGGTAGGGCAGCCGGGGACTATGGCTACACCTTC. The chain joins TRBV7-3 to TRBJ1-2; D uncertain. The CDR3 has 17 residues. Between the trimmed V and J ends, which lost 0 bases and 3 bases, there was a span of 17 bases. Germline V gene lookup returns CDR1 SGHTA and CDR2 FQGTGA.

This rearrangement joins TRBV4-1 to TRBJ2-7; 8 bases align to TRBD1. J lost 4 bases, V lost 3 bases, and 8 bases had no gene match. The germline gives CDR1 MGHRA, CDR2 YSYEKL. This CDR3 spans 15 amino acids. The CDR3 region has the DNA TGCGCCAGCAGCCAGGCCGGGACAGGCGGGTACGAGCAGTACTTC. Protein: CASSQAGTGGYEQYF.

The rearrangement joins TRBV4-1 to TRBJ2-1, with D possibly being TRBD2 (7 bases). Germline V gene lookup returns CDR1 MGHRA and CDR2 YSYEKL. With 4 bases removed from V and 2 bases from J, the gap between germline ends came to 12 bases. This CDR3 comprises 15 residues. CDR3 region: CASSPIGGAYNEQFF. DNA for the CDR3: TGCGCCAGCAGCCCGATAGGGGGGGCCTACAATGAGCAGTTCTTC.

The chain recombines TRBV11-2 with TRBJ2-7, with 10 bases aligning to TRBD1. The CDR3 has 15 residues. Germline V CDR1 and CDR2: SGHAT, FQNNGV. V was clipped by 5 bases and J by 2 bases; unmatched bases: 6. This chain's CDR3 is CASSLGQGITYEQYF. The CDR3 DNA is TGTGCCAGCAGCCTGGGACAGGGGATAACCTACGAGCAGTACTTC.

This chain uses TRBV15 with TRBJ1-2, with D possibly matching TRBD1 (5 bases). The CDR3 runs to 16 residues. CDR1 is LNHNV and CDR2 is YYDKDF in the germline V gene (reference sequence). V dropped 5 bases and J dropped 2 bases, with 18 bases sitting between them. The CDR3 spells CATSLIDRYLNYGYTF. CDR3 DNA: TGTGCCACCAGCCTAATTGACAGATACCTAAACTATGGCTACACCTTC.

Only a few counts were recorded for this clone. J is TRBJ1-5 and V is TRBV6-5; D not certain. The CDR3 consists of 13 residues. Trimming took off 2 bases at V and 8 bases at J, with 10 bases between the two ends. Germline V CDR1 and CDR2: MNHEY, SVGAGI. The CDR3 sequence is CASSYGGGEPQHF. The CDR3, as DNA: TGTGCCAGCAGTTACGGCGGCGGAGAGCCCCAGCATTTT.

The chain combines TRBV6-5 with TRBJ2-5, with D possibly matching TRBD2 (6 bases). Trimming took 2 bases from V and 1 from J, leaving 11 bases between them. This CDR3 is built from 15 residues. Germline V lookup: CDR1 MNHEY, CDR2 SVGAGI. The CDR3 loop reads CASSYGGYIQETQYF. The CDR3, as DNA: TGTGCCAGCAGTTACGGAGGGTATATCCAAGAGACCCAGTACTTC.

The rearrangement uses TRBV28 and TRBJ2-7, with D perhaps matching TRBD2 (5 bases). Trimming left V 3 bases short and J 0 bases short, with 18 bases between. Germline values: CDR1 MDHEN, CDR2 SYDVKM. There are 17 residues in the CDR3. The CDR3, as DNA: TGTGCCAGCAGTTTGAGGGAGTCCGGGCCTAACTCCTACGAGCAGTACTTC. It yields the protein CASSLRESGPNSYEQYF.

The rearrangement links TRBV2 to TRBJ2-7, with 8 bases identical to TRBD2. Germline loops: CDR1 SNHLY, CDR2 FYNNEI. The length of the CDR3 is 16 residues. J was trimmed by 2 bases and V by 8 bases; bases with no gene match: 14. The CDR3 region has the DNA TGTGCCAGCCGGAGGCTAGCGGGCAATCCCGCCTACGAGCAGTACTTC. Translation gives CASRRLAGNPAYEQYF.

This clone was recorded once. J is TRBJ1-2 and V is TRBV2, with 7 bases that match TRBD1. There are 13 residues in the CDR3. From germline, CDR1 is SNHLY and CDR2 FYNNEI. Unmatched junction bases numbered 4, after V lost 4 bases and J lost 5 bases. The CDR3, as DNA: TGTGCCAGCAGTGGCAGGGGGAGTTATGGCTACACCTTC. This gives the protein CASSGRGSYGYTF.

The CDR3 coding sequence is TGCGCCAGCAGCTTCCTGGGACAGGGGTATTCACCCCTCCACTTT. Translating it yields CASSFLGQGYSPLHF. This chain links TRBV5-1 with TRBJ1-6; 10 bases match TRBD1. This CDR3 region has 15 residues. CDR1 SGHRS and CDR2 YFSETQ come from the germline V gene. Trimming at V came to 2 bases and at J to 8 bases, leaving 4 bases not matched to a gene.